The 19 T cell receptor beta chains below all came from one sample that was sequenced in a study of OX40 agonist ivuxolimab in advanced cancers. Generated by immunoSEQ multiplex PCR, the TCRdb table keeps only in-frame clones and is missing some. The data contain approximately 81,000 clones, more than 65% of them singletons. Material: CD4+ or CD8+ T cells sorted from blood, obtained in a trial of the OX40 agonist ivuxolimab. The source is an adult with an advanced solid tumor such as melanoma, head and neck, liver or kidney cancer.

J is TRBJ2-1 and V is TRBV30; possibly TRBD2 for D (6 bases). The CDR3 contains 11 residues. Germline CDR1 reads GTSNPN; CDR2 reads SVGIG (reference sequence). Deletions cut 4 bases from V and 9 bases from J, with 10 bases between. This CDR3 reads CAWTLGGEQFF. Here the CDR3 DNA reads TGTGCCTGGACTTTGGGGGGTGAGCAGTTCTTC.

The V and J genes are TRBV5-5 and TRBJ1-1, with D possibly being TRBD1 (5 bases). Trimming cost V 2 bases and J 0 bases, with 8 bases left between them. This CDR3 is built from 14 residues. Germline-derived CDR1 and CDR2 are SGHKS and YYEKEE (reference sequence). Here the CDR3 reads CASSFPGLNTEAFF. The DNA of the CDR3 is TGTGCCAGCAGCTTTCCGGGACTGAACACTGAAGCTTTCTTT.

V gene TRBV7-9 combines with J gene TRBJ1-2, with D unresolved. CDR3 size: 13 residues. Trimming took 4 bases from V and 5 from J, leaving 11 bases between them. Germline lookup yields CDR1 SEHNR and CDR2 FQNEAQ (reference sequence). This CDR3 reads CASSSERHYGYTF. In nucleotides, the CDR3 is TGTGCCAGCAGCTCCGAGAGACATTATGGCTACACCTTC.

The chain employs TRBV15 and TRBJ2-7; 8 bases match TRBD2. J gave up 2 bases and V 6 bases, and 12 bases lay outside the gene matches. Germline V gene sequence: CDR1 LNHNV, CDR2 YYDKDF (reference sequence). The CDR3 runs 16 residues. This CDR3 is CATSQTSRGGTYEQYF. CDR3 DNA: TGTGCCACCAGTCAGACATCTCGGGGGGGAACCTACGAGCAGTACTTC.

The chain couples TRBV6-1 to TRBJ1-2, with D possibly matching TRBD1 (6 bases). CDR3 size: 12 residues. Trimming took off 2 bases at V and 8 bases at J, with 9 bases between the two ends. Germline V gives CDR1 MNHNS, CDR2 SASEGT. The CDR3 loop is CASSETGNGYTF. Written as DNA, the CDR3 is TGTGCCAGCAGTGAAACAGGGAACGGCTACACCTTC.

This clone came up many times. The rearrangement joins TRBV27 to TRBJ1-5; 8 bases line up with TRBD1. In germline, CDR1 is MNHEY, CDR2 SMNVEV (reference sequence). V dropped 2 bases and J dropped 7; count of bases not matched to a gene: 10. CDR3 length equals 16 residues. CDR3 coding DNA: TGTGCCAGCAGTTTAGTCCGAGACAGGGGCAGGCAGCCCCAGCATTTT. It encodes CASSLVRDRGRQPQHF.

The chain has TRBV9 and TRBJ1-1, with a weak D call TRBD1 (5 bases). The CDR3 loop spans 15 amino acids. CDR1 and CDR2 (germline): SGDLS, YYNGEE. Deletions cut 2 bases from V and 4 bases from J, with 15 bases between. CDR3 in amino acids: CASSVSPTGGTEAFF. The CDR3 bases are TGTGCCAGCAGCGTCAGCCCCACGGGGGGCACTGAAGCTTTCTTT.

The chain is built from TRBV4-1 and TRBJ1-2; tentative D call: TRBD1 (5 bases). Trimming took off 0 bases at V and 4 bases at J, with 12 bases between the two ends. The V gene's germline CDR1 is MGHRA and CDR2 YSYEKL. The CDR3 extends over 15 amino acids. CDR3 DNA sequence: TGCGCCAGCAGCCAAGATCGGGGGGGGGTCTATGGCTACACCTTC. This codes for CASSQDRGGVYGYTF.

Here the CDR3 DNA reads TGTGCCAGCAGTGAAATTGGGAAACAGGGGAGGGATGAGCAGTTCTTC. Amino acid sequence: CASSEIGKQGRDEQFF. The gene calls are TRBV25-1 and TRBJ2-1, with D perhaps assigned TRBD1 or TRBD2 (7 bases each). Germline loops: CDR1 MGHDK, CDR2 SYGVNS. Trimming cost V 2 bases and J 8 bases, with 19 bases left between them. CDR3 size: 16 residues.

This chain links TRBV5-8 with TRBJ2-7; 10 nucleotides line up with TRBD1. CDR3 length: 16 amino acids. Germline CDR1 is SGHTS and CDR2 is YDEGEE. Unmatched junction bases numbered 11, after V lost 4 bases and J lost 4 bases. As DNA, the CDR3 is TGTGCCAGCAGCCCCAAGACAGGGGGCGCGAGTTACGAGCAGTACTTC. Translated: CASSPKTGGASYEQYF.

In its sample, this clone was seen a few times. This rearrangement joins TRBV18 to TRBJ2-1; D remains ambiguous. Germline values: CDR1 KGHSH, CDR2 LQKENI. V dropped 2 bases and J dropped 4 bases, with 6 bases sitting between them. CDR3 length equals 13 residues. The DNA of the CDR3 is TGTGCCAGCTCACCATGGGGATACAATGAGCAGTTCTTC. Translation gives CASSPWGYNEQFF. Full variable domain (missing parts from reference TRBV18 and TRBJ2-1): NAGVMQNPRHLVRRRGQEARLRCSPMKGHSHVYWYRQLPEEGLKFMVYLQKENIIDESGMPKERFSAEFPKEGPSILRIQQVVRGDSAAYFCASSPWGYNEQFFGPGTRLTVL.

J is TRBJ1-1 and V is TRBV6-1; 7 bases agree with TRBD1. CDR3 length: 14 residues. Germline V gene sequence: CDR1 MNHNS, CDR2 SASEGT. Trimming at V came to 7 bases and at J to 1 base, leaving 6 bases not matched to a gene. CDR3 nucleotide sequence: TGTGCCAGCACGTACGGACAGGAGAACACTGAAGCTTTCTTT. Protein sequence: CASTYGQENTEAFF.

The chain couples TRBV6-1 to TRBJ1-1, with D perhaps TRBD1 (5 bases). The CDR3 is made up of 12 amino acids. The V and J ends lost 8 bases and 4 bases respectively, with 11 bases between them. Germline CDR1 is MNHNS and CDR2 is SASEGT. This CDR3 is CASLRGSTEAFF. For the CDR3, the DNA is TGTGCCAGCTTACGGGGGTCCACTGAAGCTTTCTTT.

This chain links TRBV29-1 with TRBJ1-1, with TRBD1 as a possible D gene (5 bases). Germline V gene lookup returns CDR1 SQVTM and CDR2 ANQGSEA. V was clipped by 6 bases and J by 7 bases, with 15 bases between them. This CDR3 is built from 12 residues. The CDR3 reads CSVMSGAHEAFF. CDR3 DNA sequence: TGCAGCGTGATGTCCGGGGCTCATGAAGCTTTCTTT.

The chain has TRBV7-2 and TRBJ2-5; TRBD1 matches at 8 bases. Matching the DNA end better, TRBJ2-7 makes the J call doubtful. Germline loops: CDR1 SGHTA, CDR2 FQGNSA. The CDR3 runs 14 residues. The CDR3 sequence: CASSPGTGFHEQYF. The CDR3 DNA reads TGTGCCAGCAGCCCCGGGACAGGATTCCACGAGCAGTACTTC.

The chain couples TRBV6-5 to TRBJ2-7; 7 nucleotides line up with TRBD1. Trimming at V came to 7 bases and at J to 6 bases, leaving 12 bases not matched to a gene. Germline lookup yields CDR1 MNHEY and CDR2 SVGAGI. This CDR3 is 14 amino acids long. The CDR3 reads CASTASGTESEQYF. The CDR3 nucleotides are TGTGCCAGCACCGCCTCCGGGACAGAAAGCGAGCAGTACTTC.

This chain joins TRBV27 and TRBJ2-7; D perhaps matches TRBD2 (6 bases). Germline lookup yields CDR1 MNHEY and CDR2 SMNVEV (reference sequence). V lost 3 bases to trimming and J lost 6 bases, with 15 bases between them. CDR3 length equals 14 residues. CDR3 region: CASSFIWGEGEQYF. For the CDR3, the DNA is TGTGCCAGCAGTTTTATATGGGGGGAAGGCGAGCAGTACTTC.

The chain links TRBV5-6 to TRBJ1-1, with D uncertain. CDR3 size: 11 residues. Germline loops: CDR1 SGHDT, CDR2 YYEEEE. Trimming shortened V by 1 base and J by 4 bases, and 2 bases separated the two germline ends. The CDR3 here is CASSLFTEAFF. As DNA, the CDR3 is TGTGCCAGCAGCTTGTTCACTGAAGCTTTCTTT. Complete variable domain (other parts from reference TRBV5-6 and TRBJ1-1): DAGVTQSPTHLIKTRGQQVTLRCSPKSGHDTVSWYQQALGQGPQFIFQYYEEEERQRGNFPDRFSGHQFPNYSSELNVNALLLGDSALYLCASSLFTEAFFGQGTRLTVV.

This chain uses TRBV5-6 with TRBJ1-4; tentatively, D is TRBD1 (6 bases). Trimming took off 4 bases at V and 8 bases at J, with 12 bases between the two ends. CDR1 and CDR2 (germline): SGHDT, YYEEEE. There are 13 residues in the CDR3. This chain's CDR3 is CASSPGGHEKLFF. As DNA, the CDR3 is TGTGCCAGCAGCCCGGGGGGGCACGAAAAACTGTTTTTT.